Given below is one T cell receptor beta chain in context. Its antigen is as yet unknown. This entry belongs to a study of CD8+ T cells in alopecia areata. Study observations and caveats: TCR sharing was clearer in mice than between patients, perhaps partly owing to patient HLA diversity. Alopecia totalis/universalis scalp especially showed more expanded CD8+ clones than normal scalp.

Isolated RNA was reverse transcribed into cDNA used as the sequencing template. Assay: immunoSEQ multiplex PCR; the TCRdb copy retains only in-frame clones and omits some. The sample holds 95,000 to 150,000 clones, 47% seen once. The sequencing sample was made of NKG2D-low CD8+ T cells sorted from blood. The clonotype was recovered from a human donor with alopecia areata.

The CDR3 bases are TGCGCCAGCACTCTTCGGACGACTGGGGCCAACGTCCTGACTTTC. Translating it yields CASTLRTTGANVLTF. The rearrangement links TRBV23-1 to TRBJ2-6; D call uncertain. TRBV23-1 is recorded as an ORF, its role being uncertain. The ends were cut back, 7 bases at V and 2 bases at J, with 12 bases in the middle. The length of the CDR3 is 15 residues.